The 8 T cell receptor beta chains in this list originate from one sample, sequenced in a study of patients and donors after allogeneic stem cell transplantation. Each CDR3 protein is one row after TCRdb ran MiXCR on the RT-PCR reads. The sample shows roughly 250,000 distinct CDR3 sequences, roughly 15% of them seen only once. The source material was blood, either unsorted or a sorted T cell fraction (not recorded which). These TCRs come from a human donor who was either an allogeneic HSCT recipient or a stem cell or donor lymphocyte infusion donor (not recorded which). It is not recorded whose cells these are; they may come from a transplant donor.

The chain uses TRBV20-1 and TRBJ1-1; weak D call: TRBD1 (6 bases). The length of the CDR3 is 14 residues. Trimming took 0 bases from V and 2 from J, leaving 10 bases between them. Germline CDR1 is DFQATT and CDR2 is SNEGSKA (reference sequence). Here the CDR3 DNA reads TGCAGTGCTAGAGATCGCGGGGGCAACACTGAAGCTTTCTTT. The encoded protein is CSARDRGGNTEAFF.

This clonotype was detected ten times or more. The chain recombines TRBV6-1 with TRBJ2-5; D may be TRBD1 (7 bases). The CDR3 totals 16 residues. Trimming pared 6 bases from V and 3 bases from J, leaving 20 bases between. Germline V gene lookup returns CDR1 MNHNS and CDR2 SASEGT. The CDR3 is CASSPYAGRGEETQYF. The CDR3 coding sequence is TGTGCCAGCAGCCCTTATGCCGGCAGGGGGGAAGAGACCCAGTACTTC.

Points on this clonotype: A much larger clone sits a single nucleotide away, making a read error possible. This chain connects TRBV12-3 or TRBV12-4 to TRBJ2-7, with D possibly matching TRBD2 (7 bases). This CDR3 has 13 amino acids. The CDR3 region is CASSSLRGGEQCF. The CDR3, as DNA: TGTGCCAGCAGTTCCCTTAGGGGGGGCGAGCAGTGCTTC.

Only one count was recorded for this clonotype. The chain uses TRBV7-9 and TRBJ2-2; 7 nucleotides agree with TRBD1. CDR3 size: 16 residues. Trimming cost V 3 bases and J 4 bases; bases outside gene matches: 8. Per germline, CDR1 SEHNR and CDR2 FQNEAQ (reference sequence). This chain's CDR3 is CASSFRANRGTGELFF. The CDR3 DNA is TGTGCCAGCAGCTTCAGAGCAAACAGGGGCACCGGGGAGCTGTTTTTT.

Ten or more counts support this clonotype. CDR3 bases: TGTGCCAGCAGCATGGGATACGAGCAGTACTTC. Protein product: CASSMGYEQYF. The genes are TRBV7-8 and TRBJ2-7; D not resolved. This CDR3 comprises 11 residues. Trimming cost V 5 bases and J 4 bases, with 6 bases left between them. Germline CDR1 reads SGHVS; CDR2 reads FQNEAQ.

This clonotype was seen more than once but under ten times. This chain connects TRBV11-2 to TRBJ1-1, with 8 bases lining up with TRBD1. CDR1 and CDR2 from the germline V gene are SGHAT and FQNNGV. The trim removed 5 bases at V and 0 bases at J, leaving 5 bases unmatched. This CDR3 comprises 15 residues. The CDR3 here is CASSRRTGLNTEAFF. For the CDR3, the DNA is TGTGCCAGCAGCCGAAGGACAGGGTTGAACACTGAAGCTTTCTTT. Looking up the rest from reference TRBV11-2 and TRBJ1-1 gives the full variable domain: EAGVAQSPRYKIIEKRQSVAFWCNPISGHATLYWYQQILGQGPKLLIQFQNNGVVDDSQLPKDRFSAERLKGVDSTLKIQPAKLEDSAVYLCASSRRTGLNTEAFFGQGTRLTVV.

The chain has TRBV25-1 and TRBJ1-2; D is unresolved. CDR1 is MGHDK and CDR2 is SYGVNS in the germline V gene. The CDR3 extends over 12 amino acids. V was pared by 3 bases and J by 8 bases, with 10 bases between. CDR3 coding DNA: TGTGCCAGCAGTGATGGGTTACGGGGCTACACCTTC. Its protein is CASSDGLRGYTF.

CDR3: CASSPGDAGANVLTF. Written as DNA, the CDR3 is TGCGCCAGCAGCCCAGGGGACGCTGGGGCCAACGTCCTGACTTTC. V gene TRBV5-1 combines with J gene TRBJ2-6, with a possible D match to TRBD1 (6 bases). The germline V gene encodes CDR1 SGHRS and CDR2 YFSETQ. V was pared by 4 bases and J by 2 bases, with 10 bases between. The CDR3 is made up of 15 amino acids.